A single T cell receptor beta chain is shown here with its context. This receptor's antigen is unknown. Base quality data are lacking; no much larger clone is found one base away. This record belongs to a study of T cell changes during pregnancy in multiple sclerosis (dated 2019 in TCRdb). Study-wide context: The study examined how the T cell repertoire changed over the course of pregnancy in women with multiple sclerosis.

The library was produced with the immunoSEQ multiplex PCR assay. Sourced from immuneACCESS, this table was stored by TCRdb with only in-frame sequences that have V and J called. A share of the clones is absent; for the studies checked, an unresolved V gene accounts for under half, and the remainder has no known explanation. Across this sample there are under 40,000 clones, with 90% seen only once. About an eighth of the sample belongs to the ten largest clones. The germline V end is reduced by 3 bases and the J end by 7 bases; junction bases left unmatched: 11. The CDR3 goes from the cysteine to the phenylalanine over 18 residues. Just the 54-base CDR3 DNA is kept, in frame starting at base 1. From a lookup of the germline V gene, CDR1 and CDR2 are SGHVS and FQNEAQ.

The sequence was obtained from a female donor with multiple sclerosis, enrolled in a pregnancy study. The chain was built from TRBV7-8 and TRBJ2-1, with TRBD2 identical over 14 junction bases. The starting material was CD8+ T cells from peripheral blood mononuclear cells, obtained in the first trimester of pregnancy. The base sequence is TGTGCCAGCAGCTTCCCTGCGGGACTAGCGGGAGATTTGAATGAGCAGTTCTTC. Its translation reads: CASSFPAGLAGDLNEQFF. Where the CDR3 stops, the reference TRBV7-8 and TRBJ2-1 genes take over; the full variable domain is GAGVSQSPRYKVAKRGQDVALRCDPISGHVSLFWYQQALGQGPEFLTYFQNEAQLDKSGLPSDRFFAERPEGSVSTLKIQRTQQEDSAVYLCASSFPAGLAGDLNEQFFGPGTRLTVL.